The 24 T cell receptor beta chains given below trace back to one sample, sequenced in a study of cytomegalovirus exposure and HLA in healthy donors. The PCR ran on 60 Vbeta and 13 Jbeta primers. The table came from immunoSEQ multiplex PCR; TCRdb's copy has only in-frame clones and leaves some out. The table lists around 97,000 clones, around a tenth of them singletons. The sequencing input was PBMCs. The origin of the receptors is a man in his forties or fifties in good health and CMV-seropositive.

V and J are TRBV10-3 and TRBJ2-1; TRBD2 matches at 14 bases. CDR1 is ENHRY and CDR2 is SYGVKD in the germline V gene. CDR3 size: 19 residues. The junction had 9 bases not matched to a gene; V was cut back by 5 bases and J by 0 bases. The DNA of the CDR3 is TGTGCCATCAGTCCAACTAGGACTAGCGGGAGGAGCTCCTACAATGAGCAGTTCTTC. Translating gives CAISPTRTSGRSSYNEQFF.

In this sample, this clone turned up many times. The V gene is TRBV28, the J gene TRBJ2-7, with a possible D match to TRBD2 (6 bases). Trimming took 7 bases from V and 4 from J, leaving 17 bases between them. CDR1 and CDR2 (germline): MDHEN, SYDVKM. CDR3 size: 14 residues. The CDR3 DNA is TGTGCCAGCATTGGGCAGGGCCGGGGGTACGAGCAGTACTTC. It is translated as CASIGQGRGYEQYF.

This clone has only a few counts. This sequence joins TRBV6-6 and TRBJ1-1; D might be TRBD1 (5 bases). V was clipped by 0 bases and J by 6 bases, with 14 bases between them. The germline gives CDR1 MNHNY, CDR2 SVGAGI (reference sequence). There are 15 residues in the CDR3. The DNA for the CDR3 is TGTGCCAGCAGTTACTCGACCGCGCGGGGGGCTGAAGCTTTCTTT. This codes for CASSYSTARGAEAFF.

This clone was found a few times. The rearrangement uses TRBV11-2 and TRBJ2-6; TRBD1 agrees at 10 bases. With 1 base clipped from V and 3 bases from J, the junction kept 9 bases outside the gene matches. The germline gives CDR1 SGHAT, CDR2 FQNNGV. This CDR3 has 19 amino acids. The CDR3 is CASSLGDRGRYFGANVLTF. CDR3 in DNA: TGTGCCAGCAGCTTAGGAGACAGGGGGCGTTATTTTGGGGCCAACGTCCTGACTTTC.

This clone was found many times. The CDR3 DNA reads as TGCGCCAGCAGCCAACTACTAGCGGGCCCTCTCACTGGCACAGATACGCAGTATTTT. Amino acid sequence: CASSQLLAGPLTGTDTQYF. The rearrangement uses TRBV4-1 and TRBJ2-3, with 9 bases aligning to TRBD2. Unmatched junction bases numbered 13, after V lost 2 bases and J lost 1 base. The CDR3 has 19 residues. Looked up from germline, CDR1 is MGHRA and CDR2 is YSYEKL.

V gene TRBV4-2 combines with J gene TRBJ2-5; D may be TRBD2 (6 bases). The CDR3 is 13 residues long. CDR1 and CDR2 (germline): LGHNA, YNFKEQ. Deletions cut 0 bases from V and 8 bases from J, with 10 bases between. The CDR3: CASSQDRERTQYF. CDR3 DNA: TGTGCCAGCAGCCAAGATCGGGAGAGAACCCAGTACTTC.

The sample holds a few counts of this clone. The chain couples TRBV6-6 to TRBJ1-5; D call uncertain. CDR1 is MNHNY and CDR2 is SVGAGI in the germline V gene (reference sequence). This CDR3 is built from 12 residues. The V and J ends lost 11 bases and 1 base respectively, with 9 bases between them. The CDR3 DNA follows: TGTGCCGGCTCGAAGAGCAATCAGCCCCAGCATTTT. Residues: CAGSKSNQPQHF.

V gene TRBV7-9 combines with J gene TRBJ2-1, with 15 bases identical to TRBD2. The CDR3 totals 17 residues. V lost 10 bases and J lost 4; bases outside the gene matches: 11. Germline CDR1 and CDR2: SEHNR and FQNEAQ (reference sequence). The CDR3 loop reads CATRGLAGGPGYNEQFF. The CDR3 DNA follows: TGTGCCACCCGAGGACTAGCGGGAGGGCCAGGGTACAATGAGCAGTTCTTC.

There are a few counts of this clone. The chain combines TRBV15 with TRBJ1-1; TRBD1 agrees at 7 bases. This CDR3 comprises 15 residues. Germline CDR1 and CDR2: LNHNV and YYDKDF (reference sequence). With V trimmed by 1 base and J by 5 bases, 7 bases remained unmatched. CDR3 coding DNA: TGTGCCACCAGCAGAGGGGGCACAGGGGTAACTGAAGCTTTCTTT. Encoded protein: CATSRGGTGVTEAFF.

This clone was counted between two and nine times. The chain uses TRBV5-1 and TRBJ2-3; 14 nucleotides match TRBD2. The CDR3 spans 17 residues. The germline V gene encodes CDR1 SGHRS and CDR2 YFSETQ. V gave up 4 bases and J gave up 4 bases; unmatched junction bases: 8. CDR3 region: CASSTGTSGSGADTQYF. For the CDR3, the DNA is TGCGCCAGCAGCACGGGGACTAGCGGGAGTGGGGCAGATACGCAGTATTTT.

The genes are TRBV29-1 and TRBJ2-7, with 7 bases lining up with TRBD1. The CDR3 runs 12 residues. The V segment lost 4 bases and the J segment 3 bases; nucleotides outside the gene matches: 3. The germline V gene encodes CDR1 SQVTM and CDR2 ANQGSEA. CDR3: CSVVAGGYEQYF. As DNA, the CDR3 is TGCAGCGTTGTGGCAGGGGGCTACGAGCAGTACTTC.

The chain is built from TRBV7-9 and TRBJ2-5, with TRBD2 as a possible D gene (6 bases). Germline loops: CDR1 SEHNR, CDR2 FQNEAQ (reference sequence). V dropped 3 bases and J dropped 2 bases, with 10 bases sitting between them. The CDR3 loop spans 14 amino acids. CDR3: CASSFGTAQETQYF. CDR3 DNA sequence: TGTGCCAGCAGCTTCGGGACTGCGCAAGAGACCCAGTACTTC.

This clone was counted only a few times. V is TRBV5-6 and J is TRBJ2-7; 7 bases fit TRBD2. Trimming took 1 base from V and 6 from J; bases not matched to a gene: 10. This CDR3 has 15 residues. CDR1 is SGHDT and CDR2 is YYEEEE in the germline V gene. The CDR3 nucleotides read TGTGCCAGCAGCTTGCTCCGGGGGGTATCTGGCGAGCAGTACTTC. Amino acid sequence: CASSLLRGVSGEQYF. Drawing the rest from reference TRBV5-6 and TRBJ2-7, the complete variable domain is DAGVTQSPTHLIKTRGQQVTLRCSPKSGHDTVSWYQQALGQGPQFIFQYYEEEERQRGNFPDRFSGHQFPNYSSELNVNALLLGDSALYLCASSLLRGVSGEQYFGPGTRLTVT.

This clone appeared a few times. V usage is TRBV7-9 and J usage is TRBJ1-2; no clear D gene. CDR1 and CDR2 from the germline V gene are SEHNR and FQNEAQ (reference sequence). Trimming took off 3 bases at V and 7 bases at J, with 12 bases between the two ends. The CDR3 runs 13 residues. CDR3 sequence reads: CASSLGRSGGYTF. The CDR3 DNA reads TGTGCCAGCAGCTTGGGCAGGTCCGGTGGCTACACCTTC.

This clone was observed a handful of times. J is TRBJ1-1 and V is TRBV6-5; D call uncertain. CDR3 length equals 16 residues. CDR1 is MNHEY and CDR2 is SVGAGI in the germline V gene. The V end lost 0 bases, the J end lost 8 bases, and 19 bases lay between the germline ends. The CDR3, as DNA: TGTGCCAGCAGTTACTCGAGATTTGGTGAACTTAAAGAAGCTTTCTTT. Translation gives CASSYSRFGELKEAFF.

This clone was picked up a small number of times. The genes are TRBV10-3 and TRBJ1-3; D remains ambiguous. The CDR3 length is 11 residues. Trimming removed 7 bases from V and 5 bases from J, with 6 bases in between. CDR1 and CDR2 (germline): ENHRY, SYGVKD. Written as DNA, the CDR3 is TGTGCCATCACGTTTAGAAACACCATATATTTT. Its translation: CAITFRNTIYF.

This clone occurred once. This chain connects TRBV5-1 to TRBJ1-4; no reliable D call. The CDR3 has 14 residues. The V and J ends lost 7 bases and 8 bases respectively, with 18 bases between them. CDR1 and CDR2 from the germline V gene are SGHRS and YFSETQ. The CDR3 here is CASCRAGLGEKLFF. CDR3 DNA: TGCGCCAGCTGCCGCGCGGGGTTAGGCGAAAAACTGTTTTTT. Based on the CDR3 plus reference TRBV5-1 and TRBJ1-4, the full variable domain is KAGVTQTPRYLIKTRGQQVTLSCSPISGHRSVSWYQQTPGQGLQFLFEYFSETQRNKGNFPGRFSGRQFSNSRSEMNVSTLELGDSALYLCASCRAGLGEKLFFGSGTQLSVL.

The genes are TRBV29-1 and TRBJ1-1, with D possibly being TRBD1 (5 bases). The CDR3 is 13 residues long. Deletions cut 0 bases from V and 7 bases from J, with 12 bases between. The V gene's germline CDR1 is SQVTM and CDR2 ANQGSEA. The DNA for the CDR3 is TGCAGCGTTGAAGAGGCAGGGCCCCATGAAGCTTTCTTT. It specifies CSVEEAGPHEAFF.

This clone was counted many times. V gene TRBV7-2 combines with J gene TRBJ2-1; 13 nucleotides align to TRBD2. Germline V gene data show CDR1 as SGHTA and CDR2 as FQGNSA. V trimming: 3 bases; J trimming: 9 bases; junction bases outside the gene matches: 5. The CDR3 sequence is 15 residues long. The CDR3 nucleotides are TGTGCCAGCAGCTTCGGACTAGCGGGAGAGGCTGAGCAGTTCTTC. As protein: CASSFGLAGEAEQFF.

The rearrangement uses TRBV5-1 and TRBJ2-5, with D tentatively TRBD1 (5 bases). CDR3 length: 14 amino acids. The V end lost 0 bases, the J end lost 2 bases, and 8 bases lay between the germline ends. Germline CDR1 and CDR2: SGHRS and YFSETQ. The CDR3 loop reads CASSLGQFQETQYF. The CDR3 nucleotides are TGCGCCAGCAGCTTGGGACAGTTTCAAGAGACCCAGTACTTC.

This clone was counted a few times. This sequence joins TRBV11-2 and TRBJ1-6, with D possibly matching TRBD1 (6 bases). This CDR3 is 15 amino acids long. Looked up from germline, CDR1 is SGHAT and CDR2 is FQNNGV. Trimming cost V 4 bases and J 6 bases, with 13 bases left between them. The CDR3 here is CASSYRDRGNSPLHF. CDR3 coding DNA: TGTGCCAGCAGCTACAGGGATAGGGGTAATTCACCCCTCCACTTT.

J is TRBJ2-7 and V is TRBV11-2; 10 positions agree with TRBD1. Germline trimming cut 4 bases from V and 2 bases from J; bases unmatched to any gene: 2. The CDR3 is 14 amino acids. CDR1 and CDR2 from the germline V gene are SGHAT and FQNNGV. CDR3 sequence reads: CASSSGTGAYEQYF. The CDR3 bases are TGTGCCAGCAGCTCCGGGACAGGGGCCTACGAGCAGTACTTC.

This clone has more than one count but fewer than ten. The chain carries TRBV30 and TRBJ2-3, with a weak D call TRBD1 (8 bases). Germline lookup yields CDR1 GTSNPN and CDR2 SVGIG (reference sequence). This CDR3 spans 19 amino acids. Trimming cost V 1 base and J 2 bases, with 25 bases left between them. The CDR3 nucleotides read TGTGCCTGGAGTGACTGGGGGGGGGCAGGGGGCAGGAACACAGATACGCAGTATTTT. Residues: CAWSDWGGAGGRNTDTQYF.

This clone was counted between two and nine times. The chain joins TRBV27 to TRBJ1-5, with D possibly being TRBD1 (5 bases). The CDR3 runs 15 residues. V lost 5 bases to trimming and J lost 4 bases, with 15 bases between them. CDR1 and CDR2 from the germline V gene are MNHEY and SMNVEV (reference sequence). The CDR3: CASSPLYQGNQPQHF. In DNA form, the CDR3 reads TGTGCCAGCAGTCCCCTGTATCAGGGAAATCAGCCCCAGCATTTT.